The source of this T cell receptor beta chain is a study of T cell responses to AZD1222 COVID-19 vaccine. Assay used: immunoSEQ multiplex PCR; TCRdb lists only in-frame clones, some missing. In the table there are about 140,000 clones, 80% to 95% of which are singletons. With 2 bases removed from V and 2 bases from J, the gap between germline ends came to 7 bases. In germline, CDR1 is SGHKS, CDR2 YYEKEE (reference sequence). This CDR3 is built from 14 residues. The source was peripheral blood, collected on day 0 of AZD1222 vaccination. This TCR derives from an adult in good health. The V gene is TRBV5-5, the J gene TRBJ2-2; D might be TRBD1 (6 bases). The chain's CDR3 is CASSFRGNTGELFF. CDR3 sequence (DNA): TGTGCCAGCAGCTTCAGGGGTAACACCGGGGAGCTGTTTTTT.